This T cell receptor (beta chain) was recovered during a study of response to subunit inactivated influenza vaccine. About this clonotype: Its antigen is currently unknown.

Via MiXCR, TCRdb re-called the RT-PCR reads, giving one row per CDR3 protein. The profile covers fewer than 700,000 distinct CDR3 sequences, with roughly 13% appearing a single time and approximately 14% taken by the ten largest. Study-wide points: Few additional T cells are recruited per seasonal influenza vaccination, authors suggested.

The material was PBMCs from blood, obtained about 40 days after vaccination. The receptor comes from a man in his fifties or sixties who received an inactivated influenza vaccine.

The CDR3 region is CASSDREGSPLHF. The CDR3 coding sequence is TGTGCCAGCTCCGACCGGGAAGGTTCACCCCTCCACTTT. The gene calls are TRBV18 and TRBJ1-6; D is unclear. V was trimmed by 6 bases and J by 9 bases, leaving 12 bases between them. In germline, CDR1 is KGHSH, CDR2 LQKENI. There are 13 residues in the CDR3.